This TCR beta chain emerged from a study of neurological immune-mediated disorders. The cDNA came from 5'RACE with 10-nucleotide random UMIs. TCRdb reprocessed the 5' RACE reads with MiXCR, giving one entry per CDR3 protein. The table shows under 50,000 distinct CDR3 sequences, with roughly 23% occurring only once. From germline, CDR1 is MNHEY and CDR2 SVGAGI. CDR3 length equals 12 residues. This clonotype was seen more than once but under ten times. The target antigen is unknown. This clone may be a read error of a much larger clone one base away. Study observations and caveats: Among expanded clones, no CDR3 amino acid sequences were shared across subjects, a pattern suggesting private repertoires in all groups.

Volunteers from a blood bank in Maryland, USA, constituted the healthy controls. Unsorted libraries were derived from 2 million PBMCs stored at -80 C. Sequenced sample: PBMCs. This sequence originates from a woman in her sixties or seventies in good health. The V and J genes are TRBV6-5 and TRBJ2-7, with 7 bases matching TRBD1. DNA of the CDR3: TGTGTCAGCACAGGGGAACGCTACGAGCAGTACTTC. Translated, it gives CVSTGERYEQYF.